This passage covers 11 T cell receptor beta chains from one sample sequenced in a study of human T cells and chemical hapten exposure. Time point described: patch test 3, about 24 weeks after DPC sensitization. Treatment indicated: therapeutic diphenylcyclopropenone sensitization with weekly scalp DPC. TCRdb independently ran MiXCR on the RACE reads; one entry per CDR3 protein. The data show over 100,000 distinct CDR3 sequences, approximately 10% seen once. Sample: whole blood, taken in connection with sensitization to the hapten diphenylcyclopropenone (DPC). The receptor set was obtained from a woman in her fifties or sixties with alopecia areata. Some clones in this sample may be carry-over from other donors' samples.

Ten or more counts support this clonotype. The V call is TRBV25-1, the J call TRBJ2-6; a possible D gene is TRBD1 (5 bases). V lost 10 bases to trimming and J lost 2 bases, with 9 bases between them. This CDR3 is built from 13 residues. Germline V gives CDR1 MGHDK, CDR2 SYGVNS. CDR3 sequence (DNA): TGTGCCACCCAGGGCGCTGGGGCCAACGTCCTGACTTTC. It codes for CATQGAGANVLTF.

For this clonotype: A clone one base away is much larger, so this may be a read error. CDR3 protein: CANSYSYRQEQYF. For the CDR3, the DNA is TGTGCCAACAGTTACTCGTATCGACAGGAACAGTACTTC. The chain combines TRBV6-5 with TRBJ2-5; tentative D call: TRBD1 (6 bases). The germline CDR1 and CDR2 sequences are MNHEY and SVGAGI. The CDR3 is 13 residues long.

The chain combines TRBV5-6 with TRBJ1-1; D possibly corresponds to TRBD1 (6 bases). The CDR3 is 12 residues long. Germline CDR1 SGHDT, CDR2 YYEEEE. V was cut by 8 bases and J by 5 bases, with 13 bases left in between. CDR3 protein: CASQEGGTEAFF. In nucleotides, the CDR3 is TGTGCCAGTCAGGAGGGGGGGACTGAAGCTTTCTTT.

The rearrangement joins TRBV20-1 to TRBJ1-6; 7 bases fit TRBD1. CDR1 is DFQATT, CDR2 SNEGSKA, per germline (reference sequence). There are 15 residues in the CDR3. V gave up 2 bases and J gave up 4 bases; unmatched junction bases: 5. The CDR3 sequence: CSARQAGQYNSPLHF. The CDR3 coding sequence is TGCAGTGCTAGACAAGCGGGACAGTATAATTCACCCCTCCACTTT.

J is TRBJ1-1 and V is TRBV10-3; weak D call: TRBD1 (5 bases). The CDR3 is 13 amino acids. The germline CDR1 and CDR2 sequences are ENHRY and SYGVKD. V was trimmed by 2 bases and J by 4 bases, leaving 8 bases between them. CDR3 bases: TGTGCCATCAGTGAGAGGGGCGGCACTGAAGCTTTCTTT. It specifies CAISERGGTEAFF.

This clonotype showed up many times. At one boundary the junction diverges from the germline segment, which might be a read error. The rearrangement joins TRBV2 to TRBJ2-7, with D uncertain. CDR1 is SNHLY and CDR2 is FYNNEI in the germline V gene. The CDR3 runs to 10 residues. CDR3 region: CASSDGAKSF. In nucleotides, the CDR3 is TGTGCCAGCAGTGATGGCGCAAAATCCTTC.

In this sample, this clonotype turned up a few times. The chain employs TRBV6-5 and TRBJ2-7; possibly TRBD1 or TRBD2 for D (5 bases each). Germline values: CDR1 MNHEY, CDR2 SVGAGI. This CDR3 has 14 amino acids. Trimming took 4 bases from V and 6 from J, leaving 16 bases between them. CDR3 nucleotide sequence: TGTGCCAGCAGTTTGATTCGGGCAGGGAGCGAGCAGTACTTC. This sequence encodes CASSLIRAGSEQYF.

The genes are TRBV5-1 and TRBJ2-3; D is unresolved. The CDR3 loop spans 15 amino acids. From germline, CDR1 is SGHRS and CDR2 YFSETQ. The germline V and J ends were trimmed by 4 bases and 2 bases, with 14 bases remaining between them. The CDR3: CASSTSFTDTDTQYF. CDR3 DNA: TGCGCCAGCAGCACGAGCTTTACGGACACAGATACGCAGTATTTT.

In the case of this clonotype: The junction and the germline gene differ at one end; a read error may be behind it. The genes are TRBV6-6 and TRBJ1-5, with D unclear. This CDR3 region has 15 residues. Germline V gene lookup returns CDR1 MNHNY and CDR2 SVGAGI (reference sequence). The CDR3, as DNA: TGTGCCAGCAGTCTGTTAGCGGGAGATAATCAGCCCCAGAATTTT. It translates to CASSLLAGDNQPQNF.

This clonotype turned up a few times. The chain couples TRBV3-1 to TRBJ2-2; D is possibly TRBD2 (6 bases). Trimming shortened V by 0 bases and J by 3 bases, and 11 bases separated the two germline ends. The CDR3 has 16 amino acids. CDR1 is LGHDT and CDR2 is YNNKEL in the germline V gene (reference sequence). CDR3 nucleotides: TGTGCCAGCAGCCAAGAGGAGGGGCTGGACACCGGGGAGCTGTTTTTT. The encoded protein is CASSQEEGLDTGELFF. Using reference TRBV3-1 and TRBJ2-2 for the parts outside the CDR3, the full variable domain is DTAVSQTPKYLVTQMGNDKSIKCEQNLGHDTMYWYKQDSKKFLKIMFSYNNKELIINETVPNRFSPKSPDKAHLNLHINSLELGDSAVYFCASSQEEGLDTGELFFGEGSRLTVL.

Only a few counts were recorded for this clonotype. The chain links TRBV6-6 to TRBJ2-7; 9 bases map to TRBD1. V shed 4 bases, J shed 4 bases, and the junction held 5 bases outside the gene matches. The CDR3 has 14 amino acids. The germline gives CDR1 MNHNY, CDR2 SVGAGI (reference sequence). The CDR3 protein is CASSFSTGGYEQYF. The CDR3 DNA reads TGTGCCAGCAGTTTCTCGACAGGGGGGTACGAGCAGTACTTC.